This T cell receptor beta chain was recorded in a study of CD8+CD57+ T cells in acquired aplastic anemia. Germline V gene lookup returns CDR1 SGHVS and CDR2 FNYEAQ. V was cut by 4 bases and J by 10 bases, with 14 bases left in between. The CDR3 has 13 residues. For CDR3 and TCR beta VDJ profiling, genomic DNA was the template used. Each CDR3 protein is one row after TCRdb ran MiXCR on the reads. Of about 190,000 distinct CDR3 sequences listed, approximately 52% were seen once; the top ten hold about 17%. The source is a human donor in good health, serving as a control. The chain employs TRBV7-6 and TRBJ2-1; D is perhaps TRBD1 (5 bases). Sequences were obtained from sorted CD4+, CD8+, or CD8+CD57+ T cells (not recorded which) from PBMCs. The CDR3 is CASSSRASYEQFF. DNA for the CDR3: TGTGCCAGCAGCTCCAGGGCTTCCTACGAGCAGTTCTTC.